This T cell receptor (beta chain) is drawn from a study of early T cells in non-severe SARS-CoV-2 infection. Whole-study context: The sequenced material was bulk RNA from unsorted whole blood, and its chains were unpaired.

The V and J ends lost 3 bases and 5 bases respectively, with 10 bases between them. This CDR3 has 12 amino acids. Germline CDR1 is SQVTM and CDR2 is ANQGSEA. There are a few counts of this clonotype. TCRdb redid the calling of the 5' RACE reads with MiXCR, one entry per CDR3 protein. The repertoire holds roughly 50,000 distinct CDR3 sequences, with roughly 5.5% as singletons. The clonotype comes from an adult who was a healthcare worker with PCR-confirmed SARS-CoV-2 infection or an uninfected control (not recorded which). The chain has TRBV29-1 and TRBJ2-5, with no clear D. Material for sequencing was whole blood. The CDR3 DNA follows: TGCAGCGTTGACGGCTTAGGTGAGACCCAGTACTTC. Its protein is CSVDGLGETQYF.